The next 12 T cell receptor beta chains were all read from a single sample in a study of cytomegalovirus exposure and HLA in healthy donors. Primers included in the PCR were 60 Vbeta and 13 Jbeta primers. Profiled with immunoSEQ multiplex PCR; TCRdb holds only in-frame clones, not every one. The data contain about 130,000 clones, under 90% of them singletons. The specimen sequenced was PBMCs. These receptors all stem from a woman aged 40 to 50 in good health and CMV-seronegative.

This chain uses TRBV9 with TRBJ2-5, with a weak D call TRBD2 (6 bases). This CDR3 region has 14 residues. The ends were cut back, 4 bases at V and 5 bases at J, with 15 bases in the middle. Germline CDR1 and CDR2: SGDLS and YYNGEE. CDR3 in amino acids: CASSLNRRAETQYF. The CDR3 nucleotides are TGTGCCAGCAGCCTCAACAGGAGGGCCGAGACCCAGTACTTC.

The chain has TRBV6-5 and TRBJ1-1; 7 bases agree with TRBD1. This CDR3 comprises 15 residues. Germline V gene data show CDR1 as MNHEY and CDR2 as SVGAGI. J gave up 2 bases and V 5 bases, and 8 bases lay outside the gene matches. The CDR3: CASSPRTGLNTEAFF. The CDR3 DNA is TGTGCCAGCAGTCCTCGGACAGGATTAAACACTGAAGCTTTCTTT.

This clone has ten or more counts. The V call is TRBV18, the J call TRBJ1-1, with a weak D call TRBD1 (5 bases). Germline-derived CDR1 and CDR2 are KGHSH and LQKENI. The CDR3 length is 13 residues. V was trimmed by 0 bases and J by 9 bases, leaving 11 bases between them. In nucleotides, the CDR3 is TGTGCCAGCTCACCACCGGGGACTGGCAAAGCTTTCTTT. As protein: CASSPPGTGKAFF.

The rearrangement joins TRBV27 to TRBJ2-3; TRBD2 agrees at 13 bases. V lost 7 bases to trimming and J lost 5 bases; unmatched junction nucleotides: 18. The CDR3 is 19 residues long. Germline values: CDR1 MNHEY, CDR2 SMNVEV (reference sequence). CDR3 DNA: TGTGCCAGCACTTCCAGGGATGTCGGACTAGCGGGAGCGGTAGATACGCAGTATTTT. This translates into CASTSRDVGLAGAVDTQYF.

The genes are TRBV7-9 and TRBJ1-1; TRBD1 might be the D (5 bases). This CDR3 has 13 amino acids. Germline V lookup: CDR1 SEHNR, CDR2 FQNEAQ (reference sequence). The V end was cut by 8 bases, the J end by 1 base, with 11 bases between. CDR3 sequence (DNA): TGTGCCAGCGCTAAGCAGGGGAACACTGAAGCTTTCTTT. Residues: CASAKQGNTEAFF.

The gene calls are TRBV28 and TRBJ2-7; TRBD2 agrees at 9 bases. Germline CDR1 MDHEN, CDR2 SYDVKM. V was pared by 5 bases and J by 5 bases, with 7 bases of the junction left unmatched. The CDR3 sequence is 14 residues long. CDR3 DNA sequence: TGTGCCAGCAGTGTAGCGGGAGTCTTGCACGAGCAGTACTTC. Translating gives CASSVAGVLHEQYF.

The CDR3 DNA follows: TGTGCCAGCAGTGACAGGGGGCGCGATGAAAAACTGTTTTTT. Its translation: CASSDRGRDEKLFF. The chain links TRBV9 to TRBJ1-4; TRBD1 matches at 10 bases. Germline V gives CDR1 SGDLS, CDR2 YYNGEE. The trim removed 5 bases at V and 6 bases at J, leaving 4 bases unmatched. The CDR3 length is 14 residues.

The chain has TRBV5-6 and TRBJ2-5, with unresolved D. The J call may be incorrect, as the DNA end agrees better with TRBJ2-7. The CDR3 spans 12 residues. The germline CDR1 and CDR2 sequences are SGHDT and YYEEEE. CDR3 amino acids: CASSMGLYEQYF. CDR3 DNA sequence: TGTGCCAGCAGCATGGGCCTTTACGAGCAGTACTTC.

V is TRBV15 and J is TRBJ2-5; the match to TRBD1 covers 9 bases. The germline gives CDR1 LNHNV, CDR2 YYDKDF (reference sequence). V gave up 2 bases and J gave up 4 bases; unmatched junction bases: 8. The CDR3 is 16 amino acids. The CDR3 DNA follows: TGTGCCACCAGCAGAATAGACAGGGGGGGAGGAGAGACCCAGTACTTC. This encodes CATSRIDRGGGETQYF.

This chain links TRBV5-6 with TRBJ2-5; possibly TRBD1 for D (6 bases). Germline CDR1 is SGHDT and CDR2 is YYEEEE. The CDR3 has 13 residues. Trimming pared 3 bases from V and 2 bases from J, leaving 8 bases between. For the CDR3, the DNA is TGTGCCAGCAGCTGGGACACTCAAGAGACCCAGTACTTC. Protein: CASSWDTQETQYF.

This clone occurred once. This rearrangement joins TRBV7-9 to TRBJ2-1, with 10 bases aligning to TRBD2. From germline, CDR1 is SEHNR and CDR2 FQNEAQ (reference sequence). V dropped 7 bases and J dropped 3; count of bases not matched to a gene: 9. The CDR3 has 16 residues. CDR3 region: CASTDGLAAYYNEQFF. The CDR3 DNA reads as TGTGCCAGCACCGATGGACTAGCGGCTTACTACAATGAGCAGTTCTTC.

This clone was found once. V gene TRBV7-3 combines with J gene TRBJ2-2; 7 nucleotides align to TRBD1. V trimming: 5 bases; J trimming: 6 bases; junction bases outside the gene matches: 0. Germline assignment: CDR1 SGHTA and CDR2 FQGTGA. The CDR3 spans 12 residues. The CDR3 coding sequence is TGTGCCAGCAGCCAGGGGGCCGGGGAGCTGTTTTTT. It codes for CASSQGAGELFF.